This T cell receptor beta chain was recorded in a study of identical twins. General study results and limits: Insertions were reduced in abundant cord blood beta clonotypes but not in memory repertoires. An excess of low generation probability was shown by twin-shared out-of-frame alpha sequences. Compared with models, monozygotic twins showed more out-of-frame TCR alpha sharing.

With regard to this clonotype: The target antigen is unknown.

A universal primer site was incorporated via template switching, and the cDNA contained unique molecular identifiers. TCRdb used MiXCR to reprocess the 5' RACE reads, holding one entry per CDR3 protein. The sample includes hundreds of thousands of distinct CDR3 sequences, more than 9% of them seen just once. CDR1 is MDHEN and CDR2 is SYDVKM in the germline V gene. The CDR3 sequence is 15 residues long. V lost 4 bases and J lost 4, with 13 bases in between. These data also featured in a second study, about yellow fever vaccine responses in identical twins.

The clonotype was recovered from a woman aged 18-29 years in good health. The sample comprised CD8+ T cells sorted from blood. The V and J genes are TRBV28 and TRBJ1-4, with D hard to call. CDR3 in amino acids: CASSSLTGNNEKLFF. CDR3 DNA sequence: TGTGCCAGCAGTTCCCTGACGGGAAATAATGAAAAACTGTTTTTT.